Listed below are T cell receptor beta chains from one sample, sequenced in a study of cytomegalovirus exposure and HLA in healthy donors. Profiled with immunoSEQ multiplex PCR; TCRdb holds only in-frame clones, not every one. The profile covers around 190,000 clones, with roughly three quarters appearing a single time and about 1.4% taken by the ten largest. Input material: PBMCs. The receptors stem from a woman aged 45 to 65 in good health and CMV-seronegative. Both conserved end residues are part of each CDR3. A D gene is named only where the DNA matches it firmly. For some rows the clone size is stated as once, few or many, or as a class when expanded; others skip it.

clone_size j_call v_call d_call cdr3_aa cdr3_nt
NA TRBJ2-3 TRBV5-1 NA CASSLGPTEDTQYF TGCGCCAGCAGCTTGGGCCCAACTGAAGATACGCAGTATTTT
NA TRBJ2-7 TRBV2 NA CASSDGYEQYF TGTGCCAGCAGTGACGGCTACGAGCAGTACTTC
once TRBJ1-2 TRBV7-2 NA CASSLSGRGVHGYTF TGTGCCAGCAGCTTAAGTGGCAGGGGAGTTCATGGCTACACCTTC
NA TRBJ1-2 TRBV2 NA CASSQTSYGYTF TGTGCCAGCAGTCAGACTAGCTATGGCTACACCTTC
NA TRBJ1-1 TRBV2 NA CASSVDSRFRAEAFF TGTGCCAGCAGTGTTGACAGCCGTTTTAGAGCTGAAGCTTTCTTT
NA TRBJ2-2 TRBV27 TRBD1 CATRHGQGATGELFF TGTGCCACCCGTCATGGACAGGGGGCAACCGGGGAGCTGTTTTTT
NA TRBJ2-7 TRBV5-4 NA CAANSQGYEQYF TGTGCCGCCAACTCGCAGGGCTACGAGCAGTACTTC
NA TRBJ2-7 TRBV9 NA CASSVGGGTVPYGQYF TGTGCCAGCAGCGTAGGAGGCGGGACGGTCCCCTACGGGCAGTACTTC
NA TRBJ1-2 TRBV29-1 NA CSVEEGPHNYGYTF TGCAGCGTTGAAGAGGGGCCGCACAACTATGGCTACACCTTC
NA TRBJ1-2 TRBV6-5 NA CASSYRQAQGDGYTF TGTGCCAGCAGTTATAGACAGGCCCAGGGAGATGGCTACACCTTC
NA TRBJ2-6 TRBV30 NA CAWSPFSGANVLTF TGTGCCTGGAGTCCATTTTCTGGGGCCAACGTCCTGACTTTC
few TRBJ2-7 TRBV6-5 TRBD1 CASSYSGQGSYEQYF TGTGCCAGCAGTTACTCCGGACAGGGGTCCTACGAGCAGTACTTC
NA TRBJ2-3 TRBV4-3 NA CASSLETASSTDTQYF TGCGCCAGCAGCTTAGAGACAGCCTCTAGCACAGATACGCAGTATTTT
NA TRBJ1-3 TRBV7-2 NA CASSLNGGLSGNTIYF TGTGCCAGCAGCCTAAACGGGGGACTCTCTGGAAACACCATATATTTT
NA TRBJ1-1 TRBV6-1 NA CASSERGNSAEAFF TGTGCCAGCAGTGAAAGGGGGAACTCGGCTGAAGCTTTCTTT
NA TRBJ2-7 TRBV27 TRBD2 CASSPTSGYGYEQYF TGTGCCAGCAGTCCGACTAGCGGGTATGGGTACGAGCAGTACTTC
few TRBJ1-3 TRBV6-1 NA CASSVHGTAKAGNTIYF TGTGCCAGCAGTGTACACGGGACTGCCAAAGCGGGAAACACCATATATTTT
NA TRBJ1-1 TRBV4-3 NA CASSLRGAGEAFF TGCGCCAGCAGCCTGCGGGGGGCCGGTGAAGCTTTCTTT
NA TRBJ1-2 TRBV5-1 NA CASSSTGQRPVYGYTF TGCGCCAGCAGCTCGACCGGACAGAGACCAGTCTATGGCTACACCTTC
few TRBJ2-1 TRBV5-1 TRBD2 CASSPPGTSGSGYNEQFF TGCGCCAGCAGCCCTCCCGGGACTAGCGGGAGTGGCTACAATGAGCAGTTCTTC
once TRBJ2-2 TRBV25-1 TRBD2 CASTRTSGSGGELFF TGTGCCAGCACCAGGACTAGCGGGAGTGGCGGGGAGCTGTTTTTT
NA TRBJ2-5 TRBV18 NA CASSPGQKLETQYF TGTGCCAGCTCACCCGGACAGAAACTAGAGACCCAGTACTTC
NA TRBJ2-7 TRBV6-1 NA CASITGRGAEEQYF TGTGCCAGCATAACAGGGCGAGGAGCTGAGGAGCAGTACTTC
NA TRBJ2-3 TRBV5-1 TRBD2 CASSFSAGGAQRTQYF TGCGCCAGCAGCTTTAGCGCGGGGGGCGCTCAGCGTACGCAGTATTTT
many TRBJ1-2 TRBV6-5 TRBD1 CASRTGSSGYTF TGTGCCAGCCGGACAGGGTCGAGTGGCTACACCTTC
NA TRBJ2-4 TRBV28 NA CASSFTKELQYF TGTGCCAGCAGTTTTACGAAGGAGCTTCAGTACTTC